This T cell receptor beta chain was observed in a study of OX40 agonist ivuxolimab in advanced cancers. The wider study: From about 23 to 85 years was the age range, with a mean of roughly 59 years, and about 83% were male.

The method was immunoSEQ multiplex PCR; TCRdb's version includes in-frame clones alone and lacks a portion of them. The sample has approximately 60,000 clones; 77% are singletons. Trimming took off 1 base at V and 8 bases at J, with 14 bases between the two ends. The CDR3 length is 15 residues. Per germline, CDR1 SGHTA and CDR2 FQGNSA. The material was CD4+ or CD8+ T cells sorted from blood, obtained in a trial of the OX40 agonist ivuxolimab. This chain joins TRBV7-2 and TRBJ1-4; weak D call: TRBD1 (6 bases). This sequence was found in an adult with an advanced solid tumor such as melanoma, head and neck, liver or kidney cancer. CDR3 amino acids: CASSLGLTQGEKLFF. The DNA of the CDR3 is TGTGCCAGCAGCTTAGGACTTACCCAGGGGGAAAAACTGTTTTTT.